The clone carrying this T cell receptor beta chain was found many times. The antigen is unknown. TCRdb fed the reads into MiXCR, producing one record per CDR3 protein. The sample yields roughly 200,000 distinct CDR3 sequences, around 35% seen once. V was pared by 4 bases and J by 4 bases, with 12 bases of the junction left unmatched. CDR3 length: 17 residues. Germline V gene sequence: CDR1 SGHTA, CDR2 FQGNSA. This record belongs to a study of T cell repertoires in cytomegalovirus infection. Study at large: CMV epitopes, recently identified HLA-C-restricted and well-studied HLA-B-restricted, were used. From public TCR beta signatures came an indication of both CMV infection and matching HLA type.

The study's findings and limits: HLA-C-restricted CMV-specific TCR beta clonotypes were dominant in the ex vivo response.

The rearrangement joins TRBV7-2 to TRBJ2-5; TRBD1 agrees at 10 bases. The TCR was taken from a human donor in good health (CMV status not recorded). Some clones in this sample may be carry-over from other donors' samples. This specimen was CD8+ T cells from cultured PBMCs, taken from culture after CMV antigen stimulation. Here the CDR3 DNA reads TGTGCCAGCAGCTCCCCGAGGGGGACAGGGGCGGGAGAGACCCAGTACTTC. Encoded protein: CASSSPRGTGAGETQYF.